Following are 19 T cell receptor beta chains from one sample sequenced in a study of T cell repertoires in cytomegalovirus infection. One entry per CDR3 protein results from TCRdb running MiXCR on the reads. Here the sample spans a few hundred thousand distinct CDR3 sequences, more than 20% being singletons. What was sequenced was PBMCs. These receptors were taken from a human donor in good health (CMV status not recorded). Some clones in this sample may be carry-over from other donors' samples.

The J gene is TRBJ2-7, the V gene TRBV12-5; D gene unclear. Germline CDR1 is LGHNT and CDR2 is FRNRAP. This CDR3 spans 11 amino acids. V was clipped by 7 bases and J by 7 bases, with 11 bases between them. CDR3 loop: CASAQSREQYV. CDR3 bases: TGTGCTAGTGCCCAAAGCAGGGAGCAGTACGTC.

The table lists this clonotype with a few counts. The chain joins TRBV7-3 to TRBJ2-3; TRBD2 is a possible D gene (6 bases). CDR3 length: 18 amino acids. V was cut by 1 base and J by 0 bases, with 17 bases left in between. Per the germline V gene, CDR1 is SGHTA and CDR2 is FQGTGA. CDR3 DNA sequence: TGTGCCAGCAGCTTAAAATTATCCCGGACTACTAGCACAGATACGCAGTATTTT. Protein product: CASSLKLSRTTSTDTQYF. Full variable domain (outside the CDR3, taken from reference TRBV7-3 and TRBJ2-3): GAGVSQTPSNKVTEKGKYVELRCDPISGHTALYWYRQSLGQGPEFLIYFQGTGAADDSGLPNDRFFAVRPEGSVSTLKIQRTERGDSAVYLCASSLKLSRTTSTDTQYFGPGTRLTVL.

The chain uses TRBV15 and TRBJ2-5, with unresolved D. Germline CDR1 and CDR2: LNHNV and YYDKDF (reference sequence). Trimming shortened V by 3 bases and J by 2 bases, and 19 bases separated the two germline ends. This CDR3 is built from 17 residues. Here the CDR3 DNA reads TGTGCCACCAGCAGTCGGTTCACGGCGTTACGACAAGAGACCCAGTACTTC. Translated: CATSSRFTALRQETQYF.

The chain employs TRBV12-3 or TRBV12-4 and TRBJ2-7; TRBD1 matches at 10 bases. V shed 4 bases, J shed 5 bases, and the junction held 5 bases outside the gene matches. The CDR3 has 14 amino acids. CDR3 DNA: TGTGCCAGCAGTTGGGACAGGGGAGATAACGAGCAGTACGTC. Its translation is CASSWDRGDNEQYV.

V gene TRBV29-1 combines with J gene TRBJ2-7, with no clear D. Germline values: CDR1 SQVTM, CDR2 ANQGSEA. V gave up 5 bases and J gave up 0 bases, with 5 bases separating them. CDR3 length: 11 residues. This chain's CDR3 is CSVFTSYEQYF. The CDR3 nucleotides are TGCAGCGTTTTCACCTCCTACGAGCAGTACTTC.

There are a few counts of this clonotype. The rearrangement links TRBV7-8 to TRBJ1-1; 9 positions match TRBD1. The trim removed 5 bases at V and 6 bases at J, leaving 7 bases unmatched. Germline V gene sequence: CDR1 SGHVS, CDR2 FQNEAQ. The CDR3 consists of 14 residues. CDR3 DNA sequence: TGTGCCAGCAGCCCCAGTGGGACAGGGTCTGAAGCTTTCTTT. It translates to CASSPSGTGSEAFF.

This sequence joins TRBV20-1 and TRBJ1-1, with D tentatively TRBD1 (6 bases). In germline, CDR1 is DFQATT, CDR2 SNEGSKA (reference sequence). V lost 4 bases, J lost 5 bases, and 26 bases lay in between. This CDR3 is 17 amino acids long. CDR3 residues: CSATEGVIGSFKTEAFF. CDR3 in DNA: TGCAGTGCTACGGAGGGGGTCATAGGGAGTTTCAAGACTGAAGCTTTCTTT.

This clonotype came up many times. The CDR3 coding sequence is TGTGCCAGCAGTAACGGACAGGGGTTGGGTGGCTACACCTTC. Translated: CASSNGQGLGGYTF. This rearrangement joins TRBV6-5 to TRBJ1-2, with 9 bases aligning to TRBD1. The germline CDR1 and CDR2 sequences are MNHEY and SVGAGI. J was trimmed by 7 bases and V by 5 bases; bases with no gene match: 8. This CDR3 has 14 amino acids.

In its sample, this clonotype was seen a few times. V gene TRBV27 combines with J gene TRBJ1-5, with 8 bases lining up with TRBD1. In germline, CDR1 is MNHEY, CDR2 SMNVEV (reference sequence). The CDR3 runs 14 residues. V trimming: 3 bases; J trimming: 5 bases; junction bases outside the gene matches: 3. The CDR3 region has the DNA TGTGCCAGCAGTTTGGGGACAGGAGATCAGCCCCAGCATTTT. Translated: CASSLGTGDQPQHF.

In its sample, this clonotype was seen a few times. V and J are TRBV29-1 and TRBJ2-5; no reliable D call. Germline V gives CDR1 SQVTM, CDR2 ANQGSEA. This CDR3 comprises 12 residues. The germline V and J ends were trimmed by 8 bases and 0 bases, with 10 bases remaining between them. The CDR3 DNA reads TGCAGCACAAGCAGTTACCAAGAGACCCAGTACTTC. Translated, it gives CSTSSYQETQYF.

The chain joins TRBV7-2 to TRBJ2-2; D is possibly TRBD1 (6 bases). Trimming left V 5 bases short and J 6 bases short, with 22 bases between. There are 17 residues in the CDR3. Per germline, CDR1 SGHTA and CDR2 FQGNSA. The CDR3: CASSRTRDTGHPGELFF. CDR3 DNA: TGTGCCAGCAGCCGAACTCGGGACACCGGGCACCCCGGGGAGCTGTTTTTT.

This chain uses TRBV7-2 with TRBJ1-2, with D hard to call. V lost 5 bases to trimming and J lost 6 bases, with 13 bases between them. Germline CDR1 SGHTA, CDR2 FQGNSA. This CDR3 has 13 residues. CDR3: CASSPPNVNGYTF. CDR3 DNA: TGTGCCAGCAGCCCCCCTAATGTGAATGGCTACACCTTC.

The gene calls are TRBV7-2 and TRBJ1-4; D gene ambiguous. The CDR3 length is 14 residues. Germline CDR1 reads SGHTA; CDR2 reads FQGNSA. V lost 6 bases and J 2 bases, leaving 10 bases between the germline ends. DNA for the CDR3: TGTGCCAGCAGGAGGAACTCCACTAATGAAAAACTGTTTTTT. This encodes CASRRNSTNEKLFF. Full variable domain (missing parts from reference TRBV7-2 and TRBJ1-4): GAGVSQSPSNKVTEKGKDVELRCDPISGHTALYWYRQSLGQGLEFLIYFQGNSAPDKSGLPSDRFSAERTGGSVSTLTIQRTQQEDSAVYLCASRRNSTNEKLFFGSGTQLSVL.

This clonotype has at least ten counts. The V and J genes are TRBV7-2 and TRBJ1-1; no firm D call. Trimming shortened V by 0 bases and J by 7 bases, and 9 bases separated the two germline ends. The CDR3 is 13 amino acids. Germline V gene data show CDR1 as SGHTA and CDR2 as FQGNSA. Written as DNA, the CDR3 is TGTGCCAGCAGCTTAGCTAGAAGTCTTGAAGCTTTCTTT. Residues: CASSLARSLEAFF.

The table lists this clonotype with a few counts. The chain combines TRBV7-6 with TRBJ2-3; possible D gene TRBD1, 6 bases. V was clipped by 1 base and J by 6 bases, with 14 bases between them. This CDR3 is built from 15 residues. Per the germline V gene, CDR1 is SGHVS and CDR2 is FNYEAQ. Here the CDR3 reads CASSLGTASFDTQYF. The CDR3 DNA reads as TGTGCCAGCAGCTTAGGGACAGCCTCTTTCGATACGCAGTATTTT.

The J gene is TRBJ1-5, the V gene TRBV12-3 or TRBV12-4; the D is unclear. The germline V and J ends were trimmed by 8 bases and 2 bases, with 19 bases remaining between them. There are 16 residues in the CDR3. The CDR3 DNA follows: TGTGCCAGCTCTCCCGAACGTCATGGAGGCAATCAGCCCCAGCATTTT. Residues: CASSPERHGGNQPQHF.

A few counts support this clonotype. The J gene is TRBJ2-7, the V gene TRBV7-9; TRBD1 aligns across 10 bases. There are 16 residues in the CDR3. Germline trimming cut 5 bases from V and 10 bases from J; bases unmatched to any gene: 17. Germline lookup yields CDR1 SEHNR and CDR2 FQNEAQ (reference sequence). The CDR3: CASSIAGTGVVVGQYF. In nucleotides, the CDR3 is TGTGCCAGCAGCATCGCCGGGACAGGGGTCGTAGTTGGACAGTACTTC. Using reference TRBV7-9 and TRBJ2-7 for the parts outside the CDR3, the full variable domain is DTGVSQNPRHKITKRGQNVTFRCDPISEHNRLYWYRQTLGQGPEFLTYFQNEAQLEKSRLLSDRFSAERPKGSFSTLEIQRTEQGDSAMYLCASSIAGTGVVVGQYFGPGTRLTVT.

The count of this clonotype is one. The rearrangement links TRBV5-1 to TRBJ2-1; D is undetermined. Trimming removed 3 bases at V and 7 bases at J, with 17 bases between. This CDR3 is 15 amino acids long. The germline V gene encodes CDR1 SGHRS and CDR2 YFSETQ. This chain's CDR3 is CASSSATLGLNEQFF. The CDR3 DNA is TGCGCCAGCAGCTCGGCCACGCTGGGGTTGAATGAGCAGTTCTTC.

The V gene is TRBV7-2, the J gene TRBJ2-2; D is undetermined. The CDR3 length is 14 residues. From germline, CDR1 is SGHTA and CDR2 FQGNSA. V lost 5 bases, J lost 6 bases, and 13 bases lay in between. As DNA, the CDR3 is TGTGCCAGCAGCCATTGGACCAATTCCGGGGAGCTGTTTTTT. It yields the protein CASSHWTNSGELFF.